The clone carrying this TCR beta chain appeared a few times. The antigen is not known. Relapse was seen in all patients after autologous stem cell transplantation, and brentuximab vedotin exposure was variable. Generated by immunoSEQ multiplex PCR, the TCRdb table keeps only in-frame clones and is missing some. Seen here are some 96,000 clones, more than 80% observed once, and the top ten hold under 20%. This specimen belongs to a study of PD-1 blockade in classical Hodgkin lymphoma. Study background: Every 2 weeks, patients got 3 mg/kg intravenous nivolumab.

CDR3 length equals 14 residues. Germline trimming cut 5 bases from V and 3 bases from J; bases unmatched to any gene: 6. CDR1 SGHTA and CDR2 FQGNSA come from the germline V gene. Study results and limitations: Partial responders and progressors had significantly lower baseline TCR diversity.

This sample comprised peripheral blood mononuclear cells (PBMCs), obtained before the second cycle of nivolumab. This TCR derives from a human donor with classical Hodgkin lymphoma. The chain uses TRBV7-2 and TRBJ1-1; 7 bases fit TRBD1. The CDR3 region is CASSTRQGYTEAFF. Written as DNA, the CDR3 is TGTGCCAGCAGCACCCGACAGGGATACACTGAAGCTTTCTTT.